This T cell receptor (beta chain) was captured in a study of CD8 T cells in Susac syndrome. The CDR3 has 17 amino acids. CDR1 LGHNA and CDR2 YSLEER come from the germline V gene. Trimming removed 0 bases from V and 2 bases from J; junction bases left unmatched: 7. TCR beta from blood CD8+ and CD4+ T cells was sequenced. RNA totalling about 0.45 to 1 ug underwent reverse transcription with random hexamers. The immunoSEQ assay covered 54 Vbeta and 13 Jbeta segments for CDR3. TCRdb itself ran the immunoSEQ multiplex PCR reads through MiXCR, one entry per CDR3 protein. Of fewer than 350,000 distinct CDR3 sequences listed, roughly 85% are singletons.

The sample comprised CD8+ T cells from PBMCs. The rearrangement links TRBV4-3 to TRBJ2-3, with 8 bases that match TRBD1. This receptor was identified in a human donor with multiple sclerosis. The CDR3 coding sequence is TGCGCCAGCAGCCAAGACCGGACAGGGCACTACACAGATACGCAGTATTTT. As protein: CASSQDRTGHYTDTQYF.